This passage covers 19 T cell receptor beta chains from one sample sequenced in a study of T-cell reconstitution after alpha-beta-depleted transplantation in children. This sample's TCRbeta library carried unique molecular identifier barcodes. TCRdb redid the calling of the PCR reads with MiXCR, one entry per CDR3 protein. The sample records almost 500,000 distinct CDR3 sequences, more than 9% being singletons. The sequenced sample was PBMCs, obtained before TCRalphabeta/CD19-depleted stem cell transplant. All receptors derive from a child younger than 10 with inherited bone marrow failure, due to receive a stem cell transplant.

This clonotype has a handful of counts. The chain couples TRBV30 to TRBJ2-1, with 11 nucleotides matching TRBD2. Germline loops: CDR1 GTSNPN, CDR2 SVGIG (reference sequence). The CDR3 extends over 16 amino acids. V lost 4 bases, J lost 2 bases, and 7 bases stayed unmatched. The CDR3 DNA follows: TGTGCCTGGATGGGACTAGCGGTCTTGACCTACAATGAGCAGTTCTTC. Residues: CAWMGLAVLTYNEQFF.

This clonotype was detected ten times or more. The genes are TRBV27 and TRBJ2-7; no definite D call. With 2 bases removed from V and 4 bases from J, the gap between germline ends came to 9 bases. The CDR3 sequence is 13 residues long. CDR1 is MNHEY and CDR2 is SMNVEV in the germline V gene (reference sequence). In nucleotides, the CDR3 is TGTGCCAGCAGTTTAGCGTTCGGGTACGAGCAGTACTTC. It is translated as CASSLAFGYEQYF.

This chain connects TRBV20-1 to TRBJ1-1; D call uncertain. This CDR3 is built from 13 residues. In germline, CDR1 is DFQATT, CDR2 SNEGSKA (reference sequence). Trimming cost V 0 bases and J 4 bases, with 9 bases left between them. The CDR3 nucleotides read TGCAGTGCTAGAGAAGGAGGGCCCACTGAAGCTTTCTTT. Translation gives CSAREGGPTEAFF.

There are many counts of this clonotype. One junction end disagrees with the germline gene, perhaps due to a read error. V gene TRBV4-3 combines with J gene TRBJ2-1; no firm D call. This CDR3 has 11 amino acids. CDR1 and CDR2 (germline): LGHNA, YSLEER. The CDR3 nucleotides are TGTGCCAGCAGCCAAGGCAATGAGCAGTTCTTC. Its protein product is CASSQGNEQFF.

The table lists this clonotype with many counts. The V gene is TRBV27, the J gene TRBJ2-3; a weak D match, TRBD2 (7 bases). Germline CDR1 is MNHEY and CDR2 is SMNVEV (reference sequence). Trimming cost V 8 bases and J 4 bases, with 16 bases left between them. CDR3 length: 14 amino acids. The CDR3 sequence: CASRGGGLPDTQYF. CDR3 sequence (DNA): TGTGCCAGCCGAGGGGGGGGCCTCCCAGATACGCAGTATTTT.

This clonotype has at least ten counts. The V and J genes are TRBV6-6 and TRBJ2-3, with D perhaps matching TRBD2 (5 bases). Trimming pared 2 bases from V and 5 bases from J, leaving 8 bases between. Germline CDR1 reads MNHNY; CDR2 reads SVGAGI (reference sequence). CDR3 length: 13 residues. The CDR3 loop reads CASSYREGDTQYF. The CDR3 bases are TGTGCCAGCAGTTACCGGGAAGGAGATACGCAGTATTTT.

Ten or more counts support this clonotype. Here the CDR3 reads CASSFPGVGTGELFF. The CDR3 nucleotides are TGTGCCAGCAGTTTCCCGGGAGTAGGCACCGGGGAGCTGTTTTTT. The rearrangement joins TRBV27 to TRBJ2-2, with D possibly being TRBD2 (6 bases). Per the germline V gene, CDR1 is MNHEY and CDR2 is SMNVEV (reference sequence). V lost 3 bases, J lost 4 bases, and 12 bases lay in between. CDR3 length: 15 residues.

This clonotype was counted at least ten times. The CDR3 spells CSGDPYNEQFF. The DNA for the CDR3 is TGCAGCGGAGACCCATACAATGAGCAGTTCTTC. The chain links TRBV29-1 to TRBJ2-1; no firm D call. The germline CDR1 and CDR2 sequences are SQVTM and ANQGSEA. The germline V and J ends were trimmed by 7 bases and 4 bases, with 8 bases remaining between them. The CDR3 has 11 amino acids.

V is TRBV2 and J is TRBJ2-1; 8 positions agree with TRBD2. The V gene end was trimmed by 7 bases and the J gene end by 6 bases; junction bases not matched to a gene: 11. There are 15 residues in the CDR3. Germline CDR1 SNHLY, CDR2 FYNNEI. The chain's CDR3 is CASNPTGLVRNEQFF. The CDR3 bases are TGTGCCAGCAACCCCACGGGACTAGTTCGCAATGAGCAGTTCTTC.

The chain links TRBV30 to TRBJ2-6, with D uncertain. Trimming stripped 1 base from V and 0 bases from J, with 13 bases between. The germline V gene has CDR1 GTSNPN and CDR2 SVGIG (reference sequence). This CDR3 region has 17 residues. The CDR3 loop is CAWSELLSGSGANVLTF. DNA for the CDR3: TGTGCCTGGAGTGAGTTGCTCTCGGGCTCTGGGGCCAACGTCCTGACTTTC. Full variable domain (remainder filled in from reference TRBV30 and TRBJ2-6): SQTIHQWPATLVQPVGSPLSLECTVEGTSNPNLYWYRQAAGRGLQLLFYSVGIGQISSEVPQNLSASRPQDRQFILSSKKLLLSDSGFYLCAWSELLSGSGANVLTFGAGSRLTVL.

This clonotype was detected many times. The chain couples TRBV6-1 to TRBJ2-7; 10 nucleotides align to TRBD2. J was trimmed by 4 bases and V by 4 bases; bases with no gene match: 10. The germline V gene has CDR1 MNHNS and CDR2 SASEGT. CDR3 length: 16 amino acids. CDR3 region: CASSASLAGVQYEQYF. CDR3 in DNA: TGTGCCAGCAGTGCTTCCCTAGCGGGAGTCCAATACGAGCAGTACTTC.

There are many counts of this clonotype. The DNA of the CDR3 is TGTGCCAGCAGTTCTAGAAAACCAACGGGACTAGGCGACAATGAGCAGTTCTTC. This gives the protein CASSSRKPTGLGDNEQFF. The chain links TRBV12-3 or TRBV12-4 to TRBJ2-1, with TRBD2 identical over 8 bases. V gave up 4 bases and J gave up 5 bases; unmatched junction bases: 16. The CDR3 totals 18 residues.

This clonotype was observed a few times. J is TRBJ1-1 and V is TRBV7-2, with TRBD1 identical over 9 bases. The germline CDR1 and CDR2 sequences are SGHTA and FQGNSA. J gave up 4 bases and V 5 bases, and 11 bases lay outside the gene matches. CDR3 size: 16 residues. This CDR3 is CASSPPGQGWSTEAFF. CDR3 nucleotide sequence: TGTGCCAGCAGCCCACCGGGACAGGGATGGAGCACTGAAGCTTTCTTT.

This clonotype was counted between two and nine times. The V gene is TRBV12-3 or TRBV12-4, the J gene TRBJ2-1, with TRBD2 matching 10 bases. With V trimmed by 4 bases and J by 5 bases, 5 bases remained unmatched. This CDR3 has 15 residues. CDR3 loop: CASSSSGRGNNEQFF. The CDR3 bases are TGTGCCAGCAGTTCAAGCGGGAGGGGGAACAATGAGCAGTTCTTC.

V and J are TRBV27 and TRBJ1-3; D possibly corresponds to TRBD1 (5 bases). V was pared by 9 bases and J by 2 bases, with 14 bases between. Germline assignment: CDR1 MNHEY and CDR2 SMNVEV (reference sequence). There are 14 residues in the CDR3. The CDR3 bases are TGTGCCAGTCCCCCGGGGCCTGCTGGAAACACCATATATTTT. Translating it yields CASPPGPAGNTIYF.

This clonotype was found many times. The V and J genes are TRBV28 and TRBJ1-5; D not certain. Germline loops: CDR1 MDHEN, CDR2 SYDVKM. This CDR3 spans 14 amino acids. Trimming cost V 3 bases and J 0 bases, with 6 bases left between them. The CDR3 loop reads CASSFDGSNQPQHF. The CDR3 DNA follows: TGTGCCAGCAGTTTTGACGGTAGCAATCAGCCCCAGCATTTT.

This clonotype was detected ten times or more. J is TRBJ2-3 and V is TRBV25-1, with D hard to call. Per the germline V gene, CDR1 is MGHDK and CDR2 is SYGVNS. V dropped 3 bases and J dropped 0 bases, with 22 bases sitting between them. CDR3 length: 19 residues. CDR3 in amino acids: CASSDRSPRGWFSTDTQYF. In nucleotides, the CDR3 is TGTGCCAGCAGTGACAGATCCCCGAGAGGTTGGTTTAGCACAGATACGCAGTATTTT.

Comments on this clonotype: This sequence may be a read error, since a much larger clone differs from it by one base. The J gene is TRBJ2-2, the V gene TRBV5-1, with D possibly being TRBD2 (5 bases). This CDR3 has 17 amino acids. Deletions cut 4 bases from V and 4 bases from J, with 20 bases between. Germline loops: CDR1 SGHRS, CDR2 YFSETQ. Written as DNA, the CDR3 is TGCGCCAGCAGCGTAACGATGAGGGCCAGTGGCACCGGGGAGCTGTTTTTT. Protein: CASSVTMRASGTGELFF.

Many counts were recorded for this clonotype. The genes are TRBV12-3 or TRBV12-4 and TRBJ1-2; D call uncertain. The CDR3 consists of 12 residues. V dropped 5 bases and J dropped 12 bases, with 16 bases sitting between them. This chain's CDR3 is CASSPGSPSHTF. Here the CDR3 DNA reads TGTGCCAGCAGTCCGGGGTCGCCCTCCCACACCTTC.